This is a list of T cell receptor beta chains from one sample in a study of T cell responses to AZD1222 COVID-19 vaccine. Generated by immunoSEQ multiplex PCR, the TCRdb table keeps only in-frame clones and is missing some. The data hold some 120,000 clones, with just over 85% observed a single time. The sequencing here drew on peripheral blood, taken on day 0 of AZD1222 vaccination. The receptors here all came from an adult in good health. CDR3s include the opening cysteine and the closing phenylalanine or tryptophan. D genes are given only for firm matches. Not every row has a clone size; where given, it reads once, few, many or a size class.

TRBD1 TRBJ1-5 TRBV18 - CASSPPGQGANNQPQHF TGTGCCAGCTCACCACCGGGACAGGGGGCCAACAATCAGCCCCAGCATTTT
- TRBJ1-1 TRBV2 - CASSARVRNTEAFF TGTGCCAGCAGTGCCAGGGTGAGAAACACTGAAGCTTTCTTT
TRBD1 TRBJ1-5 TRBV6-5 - CASSPTGTQPQHF TGTGCCAGCAGTCCGACAGGGACTCAGCCCCAGCATTTT
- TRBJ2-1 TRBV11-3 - CASSLVAGSYNEQFF TGTGCCAGCAGCTTAGTTGCTGGCTCCTACAATGAGCAGTTCTTC
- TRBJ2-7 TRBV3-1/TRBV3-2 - CASSLEGGEQYF TGTGCCAGCAGCCTAGAAGGAGGCGAGCAGTACTTC
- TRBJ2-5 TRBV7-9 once CASIGLGETQYF TGTGCCAGCATCGGGCTTGGCGAGACCCAGTACTTC
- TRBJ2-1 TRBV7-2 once CASSNTGYSYNEQFF TGTGCCAGCAGCAACACAGGGTACTCCTACAATGAGCAGTTCTTC
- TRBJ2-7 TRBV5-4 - CASSFGGSYEQYF TGTGCCAGCAGCTTTGGAGGGTCCTACGAGCAGTACTTC
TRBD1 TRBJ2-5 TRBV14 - CASSQARGLSKTQYF TGTGCCAGCAGCCAGGCCAGGGGGTTGTCAAAGACCCAGTACTTC
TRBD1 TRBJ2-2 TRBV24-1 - CATSDFGTGGTGELFF TGTGCCACCAGTGATTTCGGGACAGGGGGTACCGGGGAGCTGTTTTTT
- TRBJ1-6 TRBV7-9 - CASTLIGPPNSPLHF TGTGCCAGCACTCTGATTGGACCGCCTAATTCACCCCTCCACTTT
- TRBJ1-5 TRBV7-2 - CASSLAPGSAQPQHF TGTGCCAGCAGCTTAGCTCCGGGGTCGGCTCAGCCCCAGCATTTT
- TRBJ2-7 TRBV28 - CASSLGTGSGPYEQYF TGTGCCAGCAGTTTGGGTACAGGGTCGGGGCCCTACGAGCAGTACTTC
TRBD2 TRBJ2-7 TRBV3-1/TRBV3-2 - CASSQDSGGSGRVDEQYF TGTGCCAGCAGCCAAGATAGTGGAGGTAGCGGGAGGGTGGACGAGCAGTACTTC
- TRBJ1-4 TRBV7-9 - CASSDMGGINEKLFF TGTGCCAGCAGCGACATGGGGGGGATAAATGAAAAACTGTTTTTT
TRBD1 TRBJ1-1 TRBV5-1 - CASSLDGTGGVLTEAFF TGCGCCAGCAGCTTGGACGGGACAGGGGGCGTATTGACTGAAGCTTTCTTT
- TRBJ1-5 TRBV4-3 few CASSWNVQGDQPQHF TGCGCCAGCAGCTGGAACGTGCAGGGTGATCAGCCCCAGCATTTT
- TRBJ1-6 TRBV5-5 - CASSLGGFNSPLHF TGTGCCAGCAGCTTGGGAGGGTTTAATTCACCCCTCCACTTT
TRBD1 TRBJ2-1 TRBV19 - CASSIIPRGQGAWNEQFF TGTGCCAGTAGTATAATCCCCCGGGGACAGGGGGCCTGGAATGAGCAGTTCTTC
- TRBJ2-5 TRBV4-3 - CASSHNRAEETQYF TGCGCCAGCAGCCATAACCGGGCCGAAGAGACCCAGTACTTC
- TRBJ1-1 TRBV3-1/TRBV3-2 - CASSPRSVGTEAFF TGTGCCAGCAGCCCCAGATCTGTTGGGACTGAAGCTTTCTTT
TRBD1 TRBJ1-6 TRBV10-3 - CAISDRTGTDSPLHF TGTGCCATCAGTGACAGGACAGGGACCGATTCACCCCTCCACTTT
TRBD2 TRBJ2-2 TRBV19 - CASSLAVLNTGELFF TGTGCCAGTAGTCTAGCGGTCCTGAACACCGGGGAGCTGTTTTTT
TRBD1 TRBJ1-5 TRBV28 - CASSSGTGSNQPQHF TGTGCCAGCAGCTCCGGGACAGGGAGCAATCAGCCCCAGCATTTT
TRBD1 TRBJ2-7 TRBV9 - CASSVLGGPYEQYF TGTGCCAGCAGCGTACTAGGGGGCCCCTACGAGCAGTACTTC
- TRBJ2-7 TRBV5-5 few CASSGRIGGYEQYF TGTGCCAGCAGCGGACGTATTGGCGGCTACGAGCAGTACTTC
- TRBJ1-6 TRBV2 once CASSLERDGRFSPLHF TGTGCCAGCAGCCTCGAACGGGACGGGCGATTTTCACCCCTCCACTTT
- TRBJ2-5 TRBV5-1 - CASSTRESTVETQYF TGCGCCAGCAGCACACGGGAGTCTACCGTGGAGACCCAGTACTTC
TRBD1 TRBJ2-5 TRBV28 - CASMGRGQETQYF TGTGCCAGCATGGGCAGGGGGCAGGAGACCCAGTACTTC
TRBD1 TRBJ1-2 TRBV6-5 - CASSYIRTGGGYGYTF TGTGCCAGCAGTTACATCAGGACAGGGGGCGGCTATGGCTACACCTTC
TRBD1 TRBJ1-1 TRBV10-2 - CASSESGQGMNLNTEAFF TGCGCCAGCAGTGAGTCTGGACAGGGTATGAACCTAAACACTGAAGCTTTCTTT
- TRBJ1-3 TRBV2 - CASSDGFSDTIYF TGTGCCAGCAGTGATGGCTTTTCGGACACCATATATTTT
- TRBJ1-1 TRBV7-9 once CASSLLHNTEAFF TGTGCCAGCAGCTTATTGCATAACACTGAAGCTTTCTTT
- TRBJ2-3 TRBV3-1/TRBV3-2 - CASSQLYTQYF TGTGCCAGCAGCCAACTCTATACGCAGTATTTT
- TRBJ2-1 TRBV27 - CASSALAGPFYNEQFF TGTGCCAGCAGTGCGTTAGCCGGACCTTTTTACAATGAGCAGTTCTTC
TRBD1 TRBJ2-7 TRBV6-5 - CASSTDRGGYEQYF TGTGCCAGCAGTACGGACAGGGGCGGGTACGAGCAGTACTTC
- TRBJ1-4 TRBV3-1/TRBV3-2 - CASSLYSATNEKLFF TGTGCCAGCAGCCTTTACAGTGCAACTAATGAAAAACTGTTTTTT
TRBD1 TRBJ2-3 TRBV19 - CASTLEGAWTDTQYF TGTGCCAGTACTCTCGAGGGGGCTTGGACAGATACGCAGTATTTT
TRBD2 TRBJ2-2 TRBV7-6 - CASSPRRTSGREELFF TGTGCCAGCAGCCCTAGACGTACTAGCGGACGAGAGGAGCTGTTTTTT
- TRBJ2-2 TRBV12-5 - CASGLVPNTGELFF TGTGCTAGTGGTTTGGTACCAAACACCGGGGAGCTGTTTTTT
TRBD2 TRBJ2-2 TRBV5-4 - CASSLPPRERGHSTGELFF TGTGCCAGCAGCTTGCCCCCCAGGGAGCGGGGGCACAGCACCGGGGAGCTGTTTTTT
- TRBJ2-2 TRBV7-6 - CASSLAVAGLNTGELFF TGTGCCAGCAGCTTAGCGGTCGCGGGACTTAACACCGGGGAGCTGTTTTTT
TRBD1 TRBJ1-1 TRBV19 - CASSSGQGWSEAFF TGTGCCAGTAGTTCGGGACAGGGGTGGTCTGAAGCTTTCTTT
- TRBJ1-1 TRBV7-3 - CASRTGAANTEAFF TGTGCCAGCAGGACGGGCGCCGCGAACACTGAAGCTTTCTTT
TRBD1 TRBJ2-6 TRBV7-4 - CASSTPVQGVTGANVLTF TGTGCCAGCAGCACCCCGGTACAGGGGGTGACTGGGGCCAACGTCCTGACTTTC
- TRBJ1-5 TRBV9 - CASSGTASNQPQHF TGTGCCAGCAGCGGGACAGCTTCTAATCAGCCCCAGCATTTT
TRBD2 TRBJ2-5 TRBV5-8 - CASSRGDSSRETQYF TGTGCCAGCAGCCGGGGGGACTCTTCTAGAGAGACCCAGTACTTC
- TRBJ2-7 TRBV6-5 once CASSPQGSEQYF TGTGCCAGCAGTCCTCAGGGGAGCGAGCAGTACTTC
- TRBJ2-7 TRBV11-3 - CASSLGAGGSFSYEQYF TGTGCCAGCAGCTTAGGGGCCGGAGGGTCTTTCTCCTACGAGCAGTACTTC
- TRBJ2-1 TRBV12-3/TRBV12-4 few CASSYDYEQFF TGTGCCAGCAGCTACGACTATGAGCAGTTCTTC
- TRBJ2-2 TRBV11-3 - CASSLDRSGWGGELFF TGTGCCAGCAGCTTAGATCGCTCAGGATGGGGCGGGGAGCTGTTTTTT